A selection of T cell receptor beta chains follows, all from one sample in a study of T cells expressing NK-cell markers. TCRdb reworked the 5' RACE reads into one entry per CDR3 protein, no DNA. This repertoire includes about 460,000 distinct CDR3 sequences. The source material was blood T cells: a sorted CD56 or NKG2C T cell subset, CD4+ or CD8+ T cells, or bulk PBMC T cells (not recorded which). These receptors were taken from a woman in her 50s in good health. Each CDR3 is given with its conserved first and last residue. The order of the fields is J gene, V gene, CDR3 protein.

TRBJ2-1 | TRBV12-3/TRBV12-4 | CASGHGTTEEQFF
TRBJ1-1 | TRBV6-2/TRBV6-3 | CASSYGISDTEAFF
TRBJ2-7 | TRBV5-6 | CASRRRRGPPYEQYF
TRBJ2-1 | TRBV10-3 | CAISESLGKNEQFF
TRBJ2-2 | TRBV12-3/TRBV12-4 | CASSPSRGRMGSGELFF
TRBJ1-1 | TRBV5-1 | CASGLGIMNTEAFF
TRBJ2-3 | TRBV7-2 | CASSLRPTPQYF
TRBJ2-1 | TRBV25-1 | CASSESGRKTNEQFF
TRBJ2-5 | TRBV27 | CASSLGLAWRQETQYF
TRBJ1-5 | TRBV12-3/TRBV12-4 | CASSLTGAGNQPQHF
TRBJ2-1 | TRBV5-6 | CASSTRLGIGYNEQFF
TRBJ2-3 | TRBV20-1 | CSARDPLAGVPDTQYF
TRBJ2-5 | TRBV4-1 | CASSQRVPGQQETQYF
TRBJ1-3 | TRBV18 | CASSPLEAGNTIYF
TRBJ1-4 | TRBV4-1 | CASSHESTTNEKLFF
TRBJ2-5 | TRBV2 | CASTPTGTSGQETQYF
TRBJ2-1 | TRBV6-5 | CASSYWSTSGRAYNEQFF
TRBJ2-1 | TRBV14 | CASSQSGGWSYNEQFF
TRBJ2-5 | TRBV5-1 | CASSLPRGATKETQYF
TRBJ2-3 | TRBV27 | CASSSRATRVTDTQYF
TRBJ2-1 | TRBV12-3/TRBV12-4 | CASSLSSGRALIEQFF
TRBJ2-1 | TRBV30 | CAWGRGASYNEQFF
TRBJ1-4 | TRBV20-1 | CSARVTGRATNEKLFF
TRBJ1-1 | TRBV6-1 | CASRLQGPGVAEAFF
TRBJ2-5 | TRBV30 | CAWSVDLMGTQYF
TRBJ1-1 | TRBV7-9 | CASSFPGGGQPEAFF
TRBJ2-2 | TRBV6-5 | CASRGRVPTGELFF
TRBJ2-2 | TRBV24-1 | CATSGNGSNTGELFF
TRBJ2-2 | TRBV29-1 | CSVELGYTGELFF
TRBJ2-1 | TRBV20-1 | CSARDGGGRWSYNEQFF
TRBJ2-7 | TRBV6-1 | CASSANRQGEQYF
TRBJ1-2 | TRBV29-1 | CSVEARQGAIYGYTF
TRBJ2-3 | TRBV20-1 | CSARASGKGTQYF
TRBJ2-1 | TRBV5-5 | CASTLSTGKPKEQFF
TRBJ1-6 | TRBV6-5 | CASSLQYNSPLHF